These 17 T cell receptor beta chains were all obtained from the same sample, sequenced in a study of T-cell memory formation after mild COVID-19. TCRdb reprocessed the 5' RACE reads with MiXCR, giving one entry per CDR3 protein. The data contain around 340,000 distinct CDR3 sequences, approximately 15% of them singletons. Sequencing was performed on PBMCs or a T cell subset sorted from them (not recorded which). The receptors here all came from a young man who had mild COVID-19 (a few samples of this study predate the infection). Cell type and time point are not known.

A word on this clonotype: A single base separates this from a much larger clone, so it may be a read error. This chain joins TRBV4-1 and TRBJ2-7; possibly TRBD1 for D (6 bases). Germline lookup yields CDR1 MGHRA and CDR2 YSYEKL. This CDR3 is built from 14 residues. In DNA form, the CDR3 reads TGCGCCAGCATCCAATACCAGGACAGCTACGAGCAGTACTTC. This translates into CASIQYQDSYEQYF.

The table lists this clonotype with a few counts. DNA for the CDR3: TGTGCCAGCGGCCTCACAGATACGCAGTATTTT. Translating it yields CASGLTDTQYF. This chain joins TRBV7-2 and TRBJ2-3; no clear D. The CDR3 totals 11 residues. The germline CDR1 and CDR2 sequences are SGHTA and FQGNSA. V lost 8 bases and J lost 2, with 5 bases in between. Using reference TRBV7-2 and TRBJ2-3 for the parts outside the CDR3, the full variable domain is GAGVSQSPSNKVTEKGKDVELRCDPISGHTALYWYRQSLGQGLEFLIYFQGNSAPDKSGLPSDRFSAERTGGSVSTLTIQRTQQEDSAVYLCASGLTDTQYFGPGTRLTVL.

J is TRBJ2-2 and V is TRBV9, with 7 positions matching TRBD2. This CDR3 spans 16 amino acids. V gave up 4 bases and J gave up 4 bases; unmatched junction bases: 10. Germline values: CDR1 SGDLS, CDR2 YYNGEE. The CDR3 DNA reads as TGTGCCAGCAGCTGGGGGGGGGACTCCGGCACCGGGGAGCTGTTTTTT. Its translation is CASSWGGDSGTGELFF.

The chain uses TRBV7-9 and TRBJ2-1; D is perhaps TRBD2 (6 bases). This CDR3 is built from 16 residues. The V end lost 1 base, the J end lost 8 bases, and 18 bases lay between the germline ends. Per the germline V gene, CDR1 is SEHNR and CDR2 is FQNEAQ (reference sequence). The CDR3, as DNA: TGTGCCAGCAGCTTAGAGGGGCGGGACCTTACCCATGAGCAGTTCTTC. Amino acid sequence: CASSLEGRDLTHEQFF.

This clonotype appeared a few times. This chain connects TRBV5-5 to TRBJ2-4; D is perhaps TRBD1 (7 bases). The CDR3 is 13 amino acids. Per the germline V gene, CDR1 is SGHKS and CDR2 is YYEKEE (reference sequence). The V end lost 4 bases, the J end lost 8 bases, and 13 bases lay between the germline ends. The CDR3 sequence: CASSQGGPDIQYF. CDR3 bases: TGTGCCAGCAGCCAGGGGGGCCCTGACATTCAGTACTTC.

The rearrangement joins TRBV2 to TRBJ2-3; D might be TRBD2 (5 bases). Germline CDR1 is SNHLY and CDR2 is FYNNEI. CDR3 length equals 14 residues. The V end lost 0 bases, the J end lost 4 bases, and 8 bases lay between the germline ends. The CDR3 loop is CASSEATRADTQYF. In nucleotides, the CDR3 is TGTGCCAGCAGTGAAGCGACGAGGGCAGATACGCAGTATTTT.

The rearrangement links TRBV6-5 to TRBJ1-1, with D perhaps matching TRBD1 (5 bases). Germline-derived CDR1 and CDR2 are MNHEY and SVGAGI. The CDR3 runs to 14 residues. V lost 3 bases, J lost 5 bases, and 13 bases lay in between. CDR3 residues: CASSYIPEGTEAFF. CDR3 coding DNA: TGTGCCAGCAGTTATATTCCCGAGGGGACTGAAGCTTTCTTT.

This clonotype showed up just a few times. This sequence joins TRBV4-2 and TRBJ2-2; D remains ambiguous. V lost 1 base, J lost 1 base, and 10 bases lay in between. CDR3 length equals 16 residues. Germline V lookup: CDR1 LGHNA, CDR2 YNFKEQ. CDR3 coding DNA: TGTGCCAGCAGCCAAGGGACGGTGCTGAACACCGGGGAGCTGTTTTTT. Translation: CASSQGTVLNTGELFF.

This clonotype appeared a single time. CDR3 sequence reads: CASSSYSGEETQYF. The CDR3, as DNA: TGCGCCAGCAGCTCCTATAGCGGGGAGGAGACCCAGTACTTC. The gene calls are TRBV4-1 and TRBJ2-5; 8 bases fit TRBD2. There are 14 residues in the CDR3. With V trimmed by 5 bases and J by 5 bases, 7 bases remained unmatched. Germline assignment: CDR1 MGHRA and CDR2 YSYEKL.

This clonotype was picked up many times. This chain connects TRBV4-2 to TRBJ2-2; D is unresolved. This CDR3 spans 14 amino acids. The V end lost 1 base, the J end lost 4 bases, and 7 bases lay between the germline ends. CDR1 is LGHNA, CDR2 YNFKEQ, per germline. The CDR3 loop reads CASSQVGSTGELFF. In nucleotides, the CDR3 is TGTGCCAGCAGCCAAGTTGGTAGCACCGGGGAGCTGTTTTTT.

This clonotype was counted only a few times. The gene calls are TRBV9 and TRBJ1-6, with a tentative D call TRBD1 (6 bases). The CDR3 spans 16 residues. Trimming left V 0 bases short and J 8 bases short, with 15 bases between. The V gene's germline CDR1 is SGDLS and CDR2 YYNGEE. CDR3 amino acids: CASSVAVSGDHSPLHF. The CDR3 nucleotides read TGTGCCAGCAGCGTAGCGGTATCAGGGGATCATTCACCCCTCCACTTT.

The CDR3 DNA follows: TGCAGTGCTTCATCGGTAACCGGGACTAGCTACGCCACAGATACGCAGTATTTT. Protein product: CSASSVTGTSYATDTQYF. The chain uses TRBV20-1 and TRBJ2-3; 9 positions match TRBD2. Losses at the gene ends were 5 bases for V and 2 bases for J; bases not matched to a gene: 17. The CDR3 is 18 residues long. Germline loops: CDR1 DFQATT, CDR2 SNEGSKA (reference sequence).

This clonotype showed up just a few times. The CDR3 loop reads CASSFTGTGQPQHF. CDR3 sequence (DNA): TGTGCCAGCAGTTTCACAGGGACCGGGCAGCCCCAGCATTTT. The chain uses TRBV12-3 or TRBV12-4 and TRBJ1-5; D is possibly TRBD1 (6 bases). The CDR3 loop spans 14 amino acids. V lost 3 bases and J 7 bases, leaving 13 bases between the germline ends.

The chain links TRBV3-1 to TRBJ2-1; 9 positions match TRBD2. The CDR3 extends over 15 amino acids. J gave up 6 bases and V 4 bases, and 7 bases lay outside the gene matches. CDR1 is LGHDT, CDR2 YNNKEL, per germline (reference sequence). CDR3 bases: TGTGCCAGCAGCCGAGGCGGGGGGGAAGGCAATGAGCAGTTCTTC. It encodes CASSRGGGEGNEQFF.

This clonotype was seen a handful of times. This rearrangement joins TRBV11-2 to TRBJ1-1; no clear D. The germline V and J ends were trimmed by 4 bases and 6 bases, with 9 bases remaining between them. Germline assignment: CDR1 SGHAT and CDR2 FQNNGV. The length of the CDR3 is 12 residues. CDR3 nucleotides: TGTGCCAGCAGCTCTATGGGTGCTGAAGCTTTCTTT. Protein sequence: CASSSMGAEAFF. Complete variable domain (other parts from reference TRBV11-2 and TRBJ1-1): EAGVAQSPRYKIIEKRQSVAFWCNPISGHATLYWYQQILGQGPKLLIQFQNNGVVDDSQLPKDRFSAERLKGVDSTLKIQPAKLEDSAVYLCASSSMGAEAFFGQGTRLTVV.

This clonotype was seen more than once but under ten times. The chain links TRBV7-3 to TRBJ2-1; the match to TRBD2 covers 9 bases. CDR3 length equals 18 residues. V shed 5 bases and J 7 bases; nucleotides not matched to a gene: 18. Germline V gene lookup returns CDR1 SGHTA and CDR2 FQGTGA. CDR3 coding DNA: TGTGCCAGCAGCCCTAACCCGCTTGGTAGCGGGGGCTGGAATGAGCAGTTCTTC. Translated: CASSPNPLGSGGWNEQFF.

CDR3 bases: TGCAGCGTTGCGAGGACAGCAACCTATGGCTACACCTTC. Protein product: CSVARTATYGYTF. The V gene is TRBV29-1, the J gene TRBJ1-2; TRBD1 is a possible D gene (6 bases). The CDR3 has 13 amino acids. Germline lookup yields CDR1 SQVTM and CDR2 ANQGSEA. Trimming stripped 4 bases from V and 4 bases from J, with 13 bases between.